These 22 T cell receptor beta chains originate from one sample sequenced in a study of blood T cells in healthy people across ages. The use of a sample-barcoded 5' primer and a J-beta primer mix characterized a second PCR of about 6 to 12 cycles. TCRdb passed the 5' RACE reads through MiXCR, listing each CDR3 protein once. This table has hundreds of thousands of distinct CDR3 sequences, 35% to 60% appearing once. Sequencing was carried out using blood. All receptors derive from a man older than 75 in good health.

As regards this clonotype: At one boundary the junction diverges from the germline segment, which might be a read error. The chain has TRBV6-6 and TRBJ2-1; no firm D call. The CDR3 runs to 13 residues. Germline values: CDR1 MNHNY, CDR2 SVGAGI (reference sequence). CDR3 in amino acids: CASRGAAYNEQLF. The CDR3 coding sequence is TGTGCCAGCAGAGGCGCGGCCTACAATGAGCAGTTATTC.

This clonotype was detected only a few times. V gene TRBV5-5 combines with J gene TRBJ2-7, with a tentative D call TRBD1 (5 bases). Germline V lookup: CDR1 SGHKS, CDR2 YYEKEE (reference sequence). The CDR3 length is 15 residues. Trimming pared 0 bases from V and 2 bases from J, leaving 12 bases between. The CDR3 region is CASSLVIADTYEQYF. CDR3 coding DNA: TGTGCCAGCAGCTTGGTTATTGCGGACACCTACGAGCAGTACTTC.

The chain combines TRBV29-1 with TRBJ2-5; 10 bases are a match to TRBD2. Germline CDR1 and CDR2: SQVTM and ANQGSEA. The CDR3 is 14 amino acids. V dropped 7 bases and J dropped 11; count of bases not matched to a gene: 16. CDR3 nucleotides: TGCAGCGCCACCGTGACTAGCGGGTATCGAGAGCAGTACTTC. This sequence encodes CSATVTSGYREQYF.

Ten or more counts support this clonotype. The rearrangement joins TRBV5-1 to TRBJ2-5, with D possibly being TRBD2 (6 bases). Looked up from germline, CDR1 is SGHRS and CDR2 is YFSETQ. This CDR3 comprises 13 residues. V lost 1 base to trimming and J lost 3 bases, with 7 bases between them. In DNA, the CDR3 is TGCGCCAGCAGCTTGTCTAGCGAAGAGACCCAGTACTTC. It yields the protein CASSLSSEETQYF. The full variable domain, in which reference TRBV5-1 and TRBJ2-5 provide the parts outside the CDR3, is KAGVTQTPRYLIKTRGQQVTLSCSPISGHRSVSWYQQTPGQGLQFLFEYFSETQRNKGNFPGRFSGRQFSNSRSEMNVSTLELGDSALYLCASSLSSEETQYFGPGTRLLVL.

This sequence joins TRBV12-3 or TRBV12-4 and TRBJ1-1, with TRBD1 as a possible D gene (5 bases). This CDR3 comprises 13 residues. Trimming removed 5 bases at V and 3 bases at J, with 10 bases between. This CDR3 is CASSLRQYTEAFF. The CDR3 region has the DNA TGTGCCAGCAGTCTAAGACAGTACACTGAAGCTTTCTTT.

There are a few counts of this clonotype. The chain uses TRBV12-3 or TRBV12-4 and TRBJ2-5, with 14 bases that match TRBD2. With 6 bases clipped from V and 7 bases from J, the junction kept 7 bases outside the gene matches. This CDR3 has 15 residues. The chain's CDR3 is CASSSTSGRAGTQYF. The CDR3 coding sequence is TGTGCCAGCAGCTCGACTAGCGGGAGGGCTGGGACCCAGTACTTC.

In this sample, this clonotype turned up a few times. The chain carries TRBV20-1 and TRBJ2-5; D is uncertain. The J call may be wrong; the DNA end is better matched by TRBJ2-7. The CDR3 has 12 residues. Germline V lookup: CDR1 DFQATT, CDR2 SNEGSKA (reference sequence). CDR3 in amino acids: CSALSHSYEQYF. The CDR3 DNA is TGCAGTGCTTTGAGCCATTCCTACGAGCAGTACTTC.

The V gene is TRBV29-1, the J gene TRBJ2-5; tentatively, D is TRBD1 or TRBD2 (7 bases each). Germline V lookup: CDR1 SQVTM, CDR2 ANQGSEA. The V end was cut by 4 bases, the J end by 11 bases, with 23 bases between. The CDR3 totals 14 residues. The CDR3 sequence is CSVARGGSYNEQYF. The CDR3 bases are TGCAGCGTTGCCAGGGGGGGCTCCTACAATGAGCAGTACTTC.

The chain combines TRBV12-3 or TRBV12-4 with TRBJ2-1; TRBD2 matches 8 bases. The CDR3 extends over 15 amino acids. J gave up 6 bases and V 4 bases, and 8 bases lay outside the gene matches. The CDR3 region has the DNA TGTGCCAGCAGTTCAACCGGGACTAGGCTCAATGAGCAGTTCTTC. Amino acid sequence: CASSSTGTRLNEQFF.

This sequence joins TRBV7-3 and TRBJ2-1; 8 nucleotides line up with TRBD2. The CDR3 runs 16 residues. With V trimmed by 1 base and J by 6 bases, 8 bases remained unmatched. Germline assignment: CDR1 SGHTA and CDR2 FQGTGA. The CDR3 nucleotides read TGTGCCAGCAGCTTAATGTCTAGCGGGTACGTCAATGAGCAGTTCTTC. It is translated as CASSLMSSGYVNEQFF.

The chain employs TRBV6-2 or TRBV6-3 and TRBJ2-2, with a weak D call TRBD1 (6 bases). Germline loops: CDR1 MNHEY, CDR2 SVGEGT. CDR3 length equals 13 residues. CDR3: CDTDRTDTGELFF. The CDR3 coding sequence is TGTGACACCGACAGGACCGACACCGGGGAGCTGTTTTTT.

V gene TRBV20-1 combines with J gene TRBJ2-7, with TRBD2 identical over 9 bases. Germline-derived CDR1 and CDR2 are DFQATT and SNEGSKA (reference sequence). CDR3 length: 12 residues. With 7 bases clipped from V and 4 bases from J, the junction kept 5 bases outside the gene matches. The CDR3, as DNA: TGCAGTGGTAGGCGGGAGGGATACGAGCAGTACTTC. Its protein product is CSGRREGYEQYF.

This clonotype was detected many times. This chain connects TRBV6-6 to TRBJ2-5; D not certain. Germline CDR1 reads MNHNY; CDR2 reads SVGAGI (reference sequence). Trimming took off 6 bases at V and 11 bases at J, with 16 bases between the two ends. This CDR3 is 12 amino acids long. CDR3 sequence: CASSLDPSEQYF. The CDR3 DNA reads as TGTGCCAGCAGCCTTGACCCCTCTGAGCAGTACTTC.

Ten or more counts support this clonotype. The CDR3, as DNA: TGTGCCAGCAGTACGACAGGTTTTAGCTACACCTTC. It codes for CASSTTGFSYTF. This chain links TRBV6-5 with TRBJ1-2, with D possibly matching TRBD1 (6 bases). This CDR3 is 12 amino acids long. The V and J ends lost 5 bases and 9 bases respectively, with 13 bases between them. CDR1 is MNHEY, CDR2 SVGAGI, per germline.

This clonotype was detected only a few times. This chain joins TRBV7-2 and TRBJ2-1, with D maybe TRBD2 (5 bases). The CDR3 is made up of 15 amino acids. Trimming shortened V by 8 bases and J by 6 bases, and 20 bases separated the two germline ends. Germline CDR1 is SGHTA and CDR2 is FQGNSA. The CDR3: CASDNTGVAFNEQFF. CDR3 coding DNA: TGTGCCAGCGACAATACCGGGGTAGCCTTCAATGAGCAGTTCTTC.

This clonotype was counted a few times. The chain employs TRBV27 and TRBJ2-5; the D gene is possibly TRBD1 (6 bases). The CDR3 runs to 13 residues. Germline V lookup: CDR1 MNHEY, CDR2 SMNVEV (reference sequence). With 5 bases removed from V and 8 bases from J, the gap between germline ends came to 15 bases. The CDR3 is CASSPLLGGTQYF. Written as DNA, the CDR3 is TGTGCCAGCAGTCCACTACTAGGGGGTACCCAGTACTTC.

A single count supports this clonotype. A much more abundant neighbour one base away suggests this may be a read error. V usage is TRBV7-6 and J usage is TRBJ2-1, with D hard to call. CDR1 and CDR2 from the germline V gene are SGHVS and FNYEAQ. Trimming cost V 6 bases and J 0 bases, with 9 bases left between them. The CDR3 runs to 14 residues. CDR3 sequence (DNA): TGTGCCAGCAGTCAGGTGACCTCCTACAATGAGCAGTTCTTC. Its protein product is CASSQVTSYNEQFF. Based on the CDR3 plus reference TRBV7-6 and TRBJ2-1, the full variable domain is GAGVSQSPRYKVTKRGQDVALRCDPISGHVSLYWYRQALGQGPEFLTYFNYEAQQDKSGLPNDRFSAERPEGSISTLTIQRTEQRDSAMYRCASSQVTSYNEQFFGPGTRLTVL.

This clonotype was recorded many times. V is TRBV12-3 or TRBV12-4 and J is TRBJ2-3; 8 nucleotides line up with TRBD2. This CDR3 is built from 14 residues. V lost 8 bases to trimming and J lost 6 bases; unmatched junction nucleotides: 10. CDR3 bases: TGTGCCAGCTCGGGAGGGAGGGCCACCGATACGCAGTATTTT. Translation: CASSGGRATDTQYF.

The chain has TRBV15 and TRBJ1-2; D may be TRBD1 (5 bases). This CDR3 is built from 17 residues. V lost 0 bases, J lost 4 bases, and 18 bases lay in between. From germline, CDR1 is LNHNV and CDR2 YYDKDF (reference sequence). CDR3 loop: CATSRDHLWDEGYGYTF. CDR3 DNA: TGTGCCACCAGCAGAGATCACCTCTGGGACGAGGGCTATGGCTACACCTTC. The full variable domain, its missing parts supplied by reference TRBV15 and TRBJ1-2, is DAMVIQNPRYQVTQFGKPVTLSCSQTLNHNVMYWYQQKSSQAPKLLFHYYDKDFNNEADTPDNFQSRRPNTSFCFLDIRSPGLGDTAMYLCATSRDHLWDEGYGYTFGSGTRLTVV.

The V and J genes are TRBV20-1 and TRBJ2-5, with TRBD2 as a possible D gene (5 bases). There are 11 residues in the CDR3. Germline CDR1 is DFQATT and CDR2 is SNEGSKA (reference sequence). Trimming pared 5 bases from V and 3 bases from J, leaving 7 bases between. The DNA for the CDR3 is TGCAGTGCTGTCGGGGAAGAGACCCAGTACTTC. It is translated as CSAVGEETQYF.

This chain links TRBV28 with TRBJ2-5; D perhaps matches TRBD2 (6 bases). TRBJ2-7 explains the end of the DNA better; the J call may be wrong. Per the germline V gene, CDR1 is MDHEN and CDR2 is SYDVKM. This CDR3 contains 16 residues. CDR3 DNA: TGTGCCAGCAGACCGAGGGTTAGCGGCCCCCCCTACGAGCAGTACTTC. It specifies CASRPRVSGPPYEQYF.

In nucleotides, the CDR3 is TGTGCCAGCAGCCAGACGGGGGCCGGCTATGGCTACACCTTC. This translates into CASSQTGAGYGYTF. The V and J genes are TRBV7-2 and TRBJ1-2; tentative D call: TRBD1 (6 bases). This CDR3 is built from 14 residues. V was cut by 5 bases and J by 4 bases, with 14 bases left in between. The germline CDR1 and CDR2 sequences are SGHTA and FQGNSA.